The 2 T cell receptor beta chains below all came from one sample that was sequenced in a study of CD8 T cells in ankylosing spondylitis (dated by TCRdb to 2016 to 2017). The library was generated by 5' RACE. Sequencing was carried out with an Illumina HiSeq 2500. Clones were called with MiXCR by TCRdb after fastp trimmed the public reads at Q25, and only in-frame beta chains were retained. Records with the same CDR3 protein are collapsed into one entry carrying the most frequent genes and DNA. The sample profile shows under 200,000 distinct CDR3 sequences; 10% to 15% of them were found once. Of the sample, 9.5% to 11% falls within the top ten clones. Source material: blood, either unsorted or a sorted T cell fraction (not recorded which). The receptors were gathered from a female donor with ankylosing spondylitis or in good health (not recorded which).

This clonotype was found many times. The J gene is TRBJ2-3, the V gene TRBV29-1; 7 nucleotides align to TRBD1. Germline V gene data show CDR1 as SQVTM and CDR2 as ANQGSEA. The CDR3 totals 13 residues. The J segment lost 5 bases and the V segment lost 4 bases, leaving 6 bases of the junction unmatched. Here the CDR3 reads CSVASQGKDTQYF. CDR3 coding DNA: TGCAGCGTTGCTTCACAGGGGAAAGATACGCAGTATTTT.

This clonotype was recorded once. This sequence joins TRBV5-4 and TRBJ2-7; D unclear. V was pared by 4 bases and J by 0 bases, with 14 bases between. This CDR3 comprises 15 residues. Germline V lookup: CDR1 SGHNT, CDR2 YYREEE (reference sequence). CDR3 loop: CASSPYMESSYEQYF. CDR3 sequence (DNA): TGTGCCAGCAGCCCCTATATGGAGAGCTCCTACGAGCAGTACTTC.